This T cell receptor (beta chain) was obtained from a study of T cell responses to AZD1222 COVID-19 vaccine. Study observations and caveats: Repertoires were obtained only post-peak T cell response. AZD1222 recipients seropositive at baseline numbered only six. Vaccine-related CD4 TCRs covered spike, predominating at 160-218 and 743-854.

Sequencing used immunoSEQ multiplex PCR; TCRdb keeps in-frame clones, though not all of them. The table includes 98,000 or so clones, 85% to 95% detected once. The CDR3 contains 18 residues. Trimming shortened V by 4 bases and J by 0 bases, and 17 bases separated the two germline ends. CDR1 is SGHRS, CDR2 YFSETQ, per germline. Comment on this clone: Its antigen remains unidentified.

Specimen: peripheral blood, collected on day 0 of AZD1222 vaccination. The V and J genes are TRBV5-1 and TRBJ2-6, with D possibly being TRBD1 (6 bases). The receptor was isolated from an adult in good health. This CDR3 is CASSPNREVYSGANVLTF. As DNA, the CDR3 is TGCGCCAGCAGCCCCAACAGGGAAGTCTACTCTGGGGCCAACGTCCTGACTTTC.